The 11 T cell receptor beta chains given below trace back to one sample, sequenced in a study of shared clonotypes between healthy human individuals. The data were produced by immunoSEQ multiplex PCR, yet TCRdb's version contains in-frame clones alone and is incomplete. The data contain some 1,900,000 clones, about 95% of them singletons. Terminally differentiated effector memory CD45RA+ cells were excluded by CCR7 positive selection of CD45RO-negative cells. The source material was naive CD8+ T cells sorted from blood. The source of these receptors is a man between 18 and 29 years old in good health.

This chain links TRBV30 with TRBJ2-6, with D maybe TRBD2 (5 bases). CDR1 GTSNPN and CDR2 SVGIG come from the germline V gene (reference sequence). CDR3 length equals 17 residues. V gave up 5 bases and J gave up 0 bases, with 17 bases separating them. The CDR3 DNA is TGTGCCTGGGCTCAAAGGACTTACTACTCTGGGGCCAACGTCCTGACTTTC. The encoded protein is CAWAQRTYYSGANVLTF.

The chain links TRBV7-8 to TRBJ2-1, with TRBD2 as a possible D gene (6 bases). Germline V lookup: CDR1 SGHVS, CDR2 FQNEAQ. V was cut by 1 base and J by 2 bases, with 15 bases left in between. The CDR3 runs to 17 residues. This CDR3 reads CASSLVILAQTYNEQFF. The CDR3 DNA sequence: TGTGCCAGCAGCTTAGTCATACTAGCTCAGACCTACAATGAGCAGTTCTTC.

The rearrangement links TRBV4-3 to TRBJ2-7, with 7 bases aligning to TRBD1. This CDR3 is built from 15 residues. Trimming took 0 bases from V and 3 from J; bases not matched to a gene: 5. Germline V gives CDR1 LGHNA, CDR2 YSLEER. CDR3 sequence: CASSQDTGELYEQYF. The CDR3 coding sequence is TGCGCCAGCAGCCAAGATACAGGGGAGCTCTACGAGCAGTACTTC.

The genes are TRBV29-1 and TRBJ2-5; 14 bases are a match to TRBD2. The CDR3 contains 18 residues. Germline CDR1 SQVTM, CDR2 ANQGSEA. V lost 4 bases and J lost 0; bases outside the gene matches: 10. The CDR3: CSVVGTSGGDRYQETQYF. The CDR3 DNA reads TGCAGCGTTGTAGGGACTAGCGGGGGAGACAGATACCAAGAGACCCAGTACTTC.

This clone was recorded once. Other DNA sequences in this sample translate to the same CDR3. The genes are TRBV27 and TRBJ1-5, with D unclear. CDR1 is MNHEY and CDR2 is SMNVEV in the germline V gene (reference sequence). The V end was cut by 3 bases, the J end by 1 base, with 10 bases between. This CDR3 comprises 15 residues. The CDR3 DNA is TGTGCCAGCAGTTTCGGGCTGGGGAGCAATCAGCCCCAGCATTTT. This gives the protein CASSFGLGSNQPQHF.

The V call is TRBV27, the J call TRBJ2-2; D unclear. The germline V and J ends were trimmed by 7 bases and 4 bases, with 19 bases remaining between them. The CDR3 is made up of 16 amino acids. Germline V gene data show CDR1 as MNHEY and CDR2 as SMNVEV (reference sequence). In DNA form, the CDR3 reads TGTGCCAGCATGGAAGGGATGGGAATAGGCACCGGGGAGCTGTTTTTT. Translating gives CASMEGMGIGTGELFF.

This chain uses TRBV5-4 with TRBJ1-2; D is perhaps TRBD1 (5 bases). Germline V gene sequence: CDR1 SGHNT, CDR2 YYREEE (reference sequence). This CDR3 comprises 17 residues. The V end was cut by 6 bases, the J end by 4 bases, with 25 bases between. CDR3 coding DNA: TGTGCCAGCACCCTTATTACCGTTATTGGGGGTTCCTATGGCTACACCTTC. Protein sequence: CASTLITVIGGSYGYTF.

This clone was seen a single time. V and J are TRBV6-5 and TRBJ1-5; D is uncertain. The V end was cut by 8 bases, the J end by 0 bases, with 5 bases between. The CDR3 runs to 12 residues. CDR1 MNHEY and CDR2 SVGAGI come from the germline V gene. DNA for the CDR3: TGTGCCAGCGGAGATAGCAATCAGCCCCAGCATTTT. As protein: CASGDSNQPQHF.

The J gene is TRBJ2-1, the V gene TRBV7-9; D is ambiguous. The CDR3 totals 13 residues. Per germline, CDR1 SEHNR and CDR2 FQNEAQ (reference sequence). V was pared by 6 bases and J by 6 bases, with 12 bases between. For the CDR3, the DNA is TGTGCCAGCAGACCTGCCGCGGCCAATGAGCAGTTCTTC. Its translation: CASRPAAANEQFF.

For this clone: The same CDR3 is also encoded by other DNA sequences in this sample. The gene calls are TRBV10-2 and TRBJ2-7; D unclear. This CDR3 spans 13 amino acids. Trimming cost V 3 bases and J 2 bases, with 8 bases left between them. CDR1 is WSHSY and CDR2 is SAAADI in the germline V gene. CDR3 sequence reads: CASSDNGAYEQYF. CDR3 DNA sequence: TGCGCCAGCAGTGATAATGGGGCCTACGAGCAGTACTTC.

The chain uses TRBV5-1 and TRBJ2-7; tentatively, D is TRBD2 (6 bases). Between the trimmed V and J ends, which lost 0 bases and 0 bases, there was a span of 10 bases. The CDR3 runs 15 residues. Germline values: CDR1 SGHRS, CDR2 YFSETQ. The CDR3 DNA reads TGCGCCAGCAGCTTGGAGGGGACTGCCTCCTACGAGCAGTACTTC. Its translation: CASSLEGTASYEQYF.